This T cell receptor beta chain was obtained from a study of CXCR3-negative and CXCR3-positive naive CD8 T cells. Study outcomes and limitations: Higher TRB CDR3 hydrophobicity marked CXCR3-positive naive cells relative to CXCR3-negative naive cells. TRBV-TRBJ usage was similar across naive CXCR3 subsets but distinct in memory cells.

This clonotype is classed as medium-sized by frequency. Antigen: not known. Using triplicate sorts, a few hundred thousand cells were collected each time from every CD8+ T cell subset. cDNA libraries for TRB were generated by 5' RACE incorporating UMI labels. TCRdb re-called the 5' RACE reads, yielding one record per CDR3 amino acid sequence without DNA. This sample's clone table lists about 6,000 distinct CDR3 sequences. The CDR3 runs to 16 residues. CDR1 LGHDT and CDR2 YNNKEL come from the germline V gene (reference sequence). The chain couples TRBV3-1 to TRBJ2-1; the TCRdb call, TRBD2, lacks DNA for checking. The specimen sequenced was naive CXCR3- CD8+ T cells from blood. Subset indicated: CD45RO-CCR7+CD27+CD95- naive CD8+ T cells lacking CXCR3 (TNR3-). The receptor's source is a human donor in good health. Some clones in this sample may be carry-over from other donors' samples. CDR3 residues: CASSHPRGGAFHEQFF.